One sample yielded the 32 T cell receptor beta chains listed below, sequenced in a study of cytomegalovirus exposure and HLA in healthy donors. The PCR ran on 60 Vbeta and 13 Jbeta primers. Only in-frame clones appear in the TCRdb table, and some are missing; sequencing was by immunoSEQ multiplex PCR. The sample includes approximately 120,000 clones, 80% to 85% of them seen just once. The specimen sequenced was PBMCs. The receptor source for this set is a young woman in good health and CMV-seronegative.

CDR3: CASSPDRTEAFF. The CDR3 DNA reads TGTGCCAGCAGCCCAGACAGGACTGAAGCTTTCTTT. V usage is TRBV27 and J usage is TRBJ1-1; TRBD1 might be the D (6 bases). CDR3 length equals 12 residues. Looked up from germline, CDR1 is MNHEY and CDR2 is SMNVEV (reference sequence). The V and J ends lost 6 bases and 5 bases respectively, with 10 bases between them.

This chain links TRBV5-6 with TRBJ2-3, with 7 bases fitting TRBD1. This CDR3 is 16 amino acids long. The trim removed 4 bases at V and 4 bases at J, leaving 12 bases unmatched. Germline CDR1 and CDR2: SGHDT and YYEEEE. CDR3 DNA sequence: TGTGCCAGCAGCGCAGACAGGGTTACGGTTTCAGATACGCAGTATTTT. The encoded protein is CASSADRVTVSDTQYF.

V is TRBV6-1 and J is TRBJ1-2; D is unclear. V lost 0 bases and J lost 1, with 6 bases in between. Germline CDR1 MNHNS, CDR2 SASEGT. The CDR3 totals 14 residues. CDR3 sequence reads: CASSEARVNYGYTF. The CDR3 coding sequence is TGTGCCAGCAGTGAAGCGCGGGTTAACTATGGCTACACCTTC.

This clone was seen a few times. This chain uses TRBV5-1 with TRBJ2-1; 9 bases align to TRBD2. The CDR3 is 15 residues long. V dropped 1 base and J dropped 5; count of bases not matched to a gene: 4. The V gene's germline CDR1 is SGHRS and CDR2 YFSETQ. CDR3 in amino acids: CASSLSGRTNNEQFF. The CDR3 DNA follows: TGCGCCAGCAGCTTGAGCGGGAGGACTAACAATGAGCAGTTCTTC.

This rearrangement joins TRBV2 to TRBJ2-2, with a possible D match to TRBD1 (6 bases). Germline V gene data show CDR1 as SNHLY and CDR2 as FYNNEI. V was clipped by 6 bases and J by 4 bases, with 15 bases between them. The CDR3 runs to 15 residues. CDR3 loop: CASSDRRPGTGELFF. As DNA, the CDR3 is TGTGCCAGCAGCGACAGGCGGCCGGGCACCGGGGAGCTGTTTTTT.

The chain couples TRBV5-1 to TRBJ2-3; possible D gene TRBD2, 6 bases. The CDR3 runs 14 residues. Germline values: CDR1 SGHRS, CDR2 YFSETQ. Trimming left V 1 base short and J 3 bases short, with 9 bases between. The CDR3 DNA follows: TGCGCCAGCAGCTTGAGTCGGGGGACAGATACGCAGTATTTT. Translating gives CASSLSRGTDTQYF.

The V gene is TRBV10-1, the J gene TRBJ2-7; 12 positions match TRBD2. CDR1 is WNHNN, CDR2 SYGVQD, per germline (reference sequence). The CDR3 contains 14 residues. The junction had 3 bases not matched to a gene; V was cut back by 9 bases and J by 0 bases. DNA for the CDR3: TGCGCCAGGGAGACTAGCGGGAGCTCCTACGAGCAGTACTTC. Protein sequence: CARETSGSSYEQYF.

This clone was detected only a few times. The V and J genes are TRBV27 and TRBJ1-2; D is unresolved. Germline V gene lookup returns CDR1 MNHEY and CDR2 SMNVEV (reference sequence). Trimming left V 3 bases short and J 2 bases short, with 7 bases between. The CDR3 has 13 amino acids. CDR3 residues: CASSFNGNYGYTF. DNA of the CDR3: TGTGCCAGCAGTTTTAACGGGAACTATGGCTACACCTTC.

V and J are TRBV6-6 and TRBJ1-4; 9 bases align to TRBD1. Per germline, CDR1 MNHNY and CDR2 SVGAGI (reference sequence). Unmatched junction bases numbered 9, after V lost 8 bases and J lost 5 bases. The CDR3 totals 15 residues. The CDR3 DNA reads as TGTGCCAGCTCCCCGGGACAGGGAGGAAATGAAAAACTGTTTTTT. Translation: CASSPGQGGNEKLFF.

The rearrangement uses TRBV9 and TRBJ1-1; D may be TRBD1 (5 bases). V lost 0 bases and J 1 base, leaving 7 bases between the germline ends. Germline CDR1 reads SGDLS; CDR2 reads YYNGEE. The CDR3 length is 14 residues. CDR3 sequence: CASSVATGNTEAFF. The DNA for the CDR3 is TGTGCCAGCAGCGTAGCTACAGGGAACACTGAAGCTTTCTTT.

V gene TRBV4-3 combines with J gene TRBJ1-4; TRBD1 might be the D (5 bases). Germline lookup yields CDR1 LGHNA and CDR2 YSLEER. The CDR3 is 14 residues long. V shed 4 bases and J shed 4 bases, with 10 bases lying between them. The CDR3 sequence: CASSLTGYNEKLFF. The DNA for the CDR3 is TGCGCCAGCAGCCTCACAGGATATAATGAAAAACTGTTTTTT.

The J gene is TRBJ2-1, the V gene TRBV7-9; D might be TRBD2 (5 bases). This CDR3 comprises 16 residues. V shed 5 bases and J shed 4 bases, with 18 bases lying between them. Germline CDR1 is SEHNR and CDR2 is FQNEAQ (reference sequence). The CDR3 sequence is CASSASSGSGYNEQFF. As DNA, the CDR3 is TGTGCCAGCAGCGCATCCTCGGGGAGCGGATACAATGAGCAGTTCTTC.

The rearrangement uses TRBV4-1 and TRBJ2-1; 9 positions agree with TRBD1. The CDR3 covers 17 residues. CDR1 is MGHRA and CDR2 is YSYEKL in the germline V gene. V dropped 3 bases and J dropped 2; count of bases not matched to a gene: 8. As DNA, the CDR3 is TGCGCCAGCAGCCAGACATCCGGGACAGGGACCTACAATGAGCAGTTCTTC. This gives the protein CASSQTSGTGTYNEQFF.

This rearrangement joins TRBV4-2 to TRBJ2-3; D might be TRBD2 (6 bases). The CDR3 runs 15 residues. V lost 8 bases, J lost 0 bases, and 15 bases lay in between. CDR1 LGHNA and CDR2 YNFKEQ come from the germline V gene. CDR3 residues: CASGLTGDSTDTQYF. The CDR3 bases are TGTGCCAGCGGATTAACGGGGGACAGCACAGATACGCAGTATTTT.

The genes are TRBV5-1 and TRBJ2-7; TRBD1 aligns across 7 bases. The V segment lost 2 bases and the J segment 2 bases; nucleotides outside the gene matches: 4. The CDR3 contains 14 residues. Germline CDR1 SGHRS, CDR2 YFSETQ. Written as DNA, the CDR3 is TGCGCCAGCAGCTTCGACAGGGCGACCTACGAGCAGTACTTC. Translating it yields CASSFDRATYEQYF.

CDR3 DNA: TGTGCCAGCAGTTTTACAGGGATAGATGGCTACACCTTC. Translated: CASSFTGIDGYTF. The V and J genes are TRBV2 and TRBJ1-2, with D maybe TRBD1 (6 bases). Germline V lookup: CDR1 SNHLY, CDR2 FYNNEI. V lost 5 bases to trimming and J lost 6 bases, with 13 bases between them. The CDR3 has 13 residues.

The V gene is TRBV18, the J gene TRBJ2-5; 10 bases match TRBD2. The junction had 7 bases not matched to a gene; V was cut back by 2 bases and J by 4 bases. The CDR3 extends over 16 amino acids. Germline-derived CDR1 and CDR2 are KGHSH and LQKENI. Written as DNA, the CDR3 is TGTGCCAGCTCACCAGCGGTAGCGGGAGGTGGAGAGACCCAGTACTTC. As protein: CASSPAVAGGGETQYF.

The chain employs TRBV5-1 and TRBJ1-1, with 8 bases identical to TRBD1. CDR3 length equals 15 residues. J gave up 5 bases and V 4 bases, and 10 bases lay outside the gene matches. CDR1 SGHRS and CDR2 YFSETQ come from the germline V gene. The CDR3 is CASSGGDRIETEAFF. CDR3 DNA: TGCGCCAGCAGCGGGGGGGACAGGATTGAGACTGAAGCTTTCTTT.

This clone was counted once. This sequence joins TRBV29-1 and TRBJ1-1; possible D gene TRBD1, 6 bases. V lost 7 bases and J 5 bases, leaving 17 bases between the germline ends. Germline V CDR1 and CDR2: SQVTM, ANQGSEA. This CDR3 is 13 amino acids long. The DNA for the CDR3 is TGCAGCGCAGGGGACAATCAGAGGACTGAAGCTTTCTTT. Its translation: CSAGDNQRTEAFF.

This clone was counted only a few times. The rearrangement links TRBV2 to TRBJ1-3, with D unclear. The CDR3 extends over 15 amino acids. CDR1 and CDR2 from the germline V gene are SNHLY and FYNNEI. With 4 bases removed from V and 0 bases from J, the gap between germline ends came to 10 bases. CDR3 residues: CASSVEVRSGNTIYF. The DNA for the CDR3 is TGTGCCAGCAGTGTCGAGGTCCGCTCTGGAAACACCATATATTTT. The variable domain in full, completed from reference TRBV2 and TRBJ1-3, reads EPEVTQTPSHQVTQMGQEVILRCVPISNHLYFYWYRQILGQKVEFLVSFYNNEISEKSEIFDDQFSVERPDGSNFTLKIRSTKLEDSAMYFCASSVEVRSGNTIYFGEGSWLTVV.

This chain connects TRBV7-9 to TRBJ2-7; D is uncertain. The length of the CDR3 is 13 residues. Deletions cut 2 bases from V and 7 bases from J, with 12 bases between. From germline, CDR1 is SEHNR and CDR2 FQNEAQ (reference sequence). This chain's CDR3 is CASSLLAIGEQYF. The CDR3 DNA reads as TGTGCCAGCAGCTTACTGGCGATCGGGGAGCAGTACTTC. The entire variable domain, with the rest obtained from reference TRBV7-9 and TRBJ2-7, is as follows: DTGVSQNPRHKITKRGQNVTFRCDPISEHNRLYWYRQTLGQGPEFLTYFQNEAQLEKSRLLSDRFSAERPKGSFSTLEIQRTEQGDSAMYLCASSLLAIGEQYFGPGTRLTVT.

CDR3 amino acids: CASSEDLVNEQFF. CDR3 coding DNA: TGTGCCAGCAGTGAAGACTTGGTAAATGAGCAGTTCTTC. This chain joins TRBV2 and TRBJ2-1; D call uncertain. CDR1 is SNHLY, CDR2 FYNNEI, per germline. V shed 1 base and J shed 7 bases, with 8 bases lying between them. CDR3 length: 13 residues. Combining the CDR3 with reference TRBV2 and TRBJ2-1 gives the whole variable domain EPEVTQTPSHQVTQMGQEVILRCVPISNHLYFYWYRQILGQKVEFLVSFYNNEISEKSEIFDDQFSVERPDGSNFTLKIRSTKLEDSAMYFCASSEDLVNEQFFGPGTRLTVL.

The rearrangement uses TRBV7-8 and TRBJ2-2; D may be TRBD2 (5 bases). The V gene's germline CDR1 is SGHVS and CDR2 FQNEAQ. V gave up 5 bases and J gave up 0 bases, with 13 bases separating them. CDR3 length: 16 residues. The CDR3: CASSPARVPNTGELFF. CDR3 coding DNA: TGTGCCAGCAGCCCAGCGCGGGTTCCGAACACCGGGGAGCTGTTTTTT.

The V call is TRBV18, the J call TRBJ1-2; D is unresolved. CDR1 and CDR2 (germline): KGHSH, LQKENI. Trimming removed 3 bases at V and 4 bases at J, with 12 bases between. The CDR3 is made up of 14 amino acids. In DNA form, the CDR3 reads TGTGCCAGCTCACCTCTGCAGTCAGGCTATGGCTACACCTTC. Its protein is CASSPLQSGYGYTF.

The V and J genes are TRBV7-9 and TRBJ2-7; D is perhaps TRBD1 (6 bases). Trimming took off 5 bases at V and 2 bases at J, with 16 bases between the two ends. This CDR3 spans 15 amino acids. Germline V CDR1 and CDR2: SEHNR, FQNEAQ (reference sequence). CDR3 in amino acids: CASSPKGHEAYEQYF. CDR3 sequence (DNA): TGTGCCAGCAGCCCAAAGGGACATGAAGCCTACGAGCAGTACTTC.

This clone was seen a few times. The chain couples TRBV30 to TRBJ1-2; TRBD1 is a possible D gene (6 bases). Trimming pared 0 bases from V and 7 bases from J, leaving 15 bases between. The CDR3 spans 14 residues. From germline, CDR1 is GTSNPN and CDR2 SVGIG (reference sequence). CDR3 in amino acids: CAWSVAGGASGYTF. The CDR3 region has the DNA TGTGCCTGGAGTGTAGCCGGGGGGGCGAGTGGCTACACCTTC.

Notes on this clone: An end of the junction does not agree with germline; a read error may underlie this. The chain combines TRBV7-7 with TRBJ1-1; perhaps TRBD1 as D (5 bases). The CDR3 has 13 residues. Per the germline V gene, CDR1 is SSHAT and CDR2 is FNYEAQ (reference sequence). The chain's CDR3 is CASSSDRNTEAFF. CDR3 nucleotides: TGTGCTAGCAGTTCTGACAGGAACACTGAAGCTTTCTTT.

The gene calls are TRBV19 and TRBJ1-5; D is uncertain. Germline V lookup: CDR1 LNHDA, CDR2 SQIVND (reference sequence). The CDR3 runs 15 residues. V lost 7 bases and J lost 0, with 13 bases in between. CDR3 in amino acids: CASKDQYHSNQPQHF. The CDR3 bases are TGTGCCAGTAAAGATCAGTATCATAGCAATCAGCCCCAGCATTTT.

This chain uses TRBV2 with TRBJ2-2; possible D gene TRBD2, 6 bases. Germline CDR1 reads SNHLY; CDR2 reads FYNNEI. The CDR3 runs to 15 residues. With 7 bases removed from V and 5 bases from J, the gap between germline ends came to 17 bases. CDR3 in DNA: TGTGCCAGCACCGAAAGGATTCGGGGGACCGGGGAGCTGTTTTTT. Its protein is CASTERIRGTGELFF. The full variable domain, in which reference TRBV2 and TRBJ2-2 provide the parts outside the CDR3, is EPEVTQTPSHQVTQMGQEVILRCVPISNHLYFYWYRQILGQKVEFLVSFYNNEISEKSEIFDDQFSVERPDGSNFTLKIRSTKLEDSAMYFCASTERIRGTGELFFGEGSRLTVL.

The V gene is TRBV27, the J gene TRBJ2-7; D possibly corresponds to TRBD2 (6 bases). The CDR3 has 14 residues. The V end was cut by 4 bases, the J end by 6 bases, with 16 bases between. Germline CDR1 MNHEY, CDR2 SMNVEV (reference sequence). CDR3 sequence: CASSWGAGTGEQYF. The CDR3 nucleotides are TGTGCCAGCAGTTGGGGTGCGGGAACCGGCGAGCAGTACTTC.

The chain recombines TRBV5-6 with TRBJ2-1; TRBD2 matches at 9 bases. V lost 3 bases, J lost 4 bases, and 8 bases stayed unmatched. Germline CDR1 and CDR2: SGHDT and YYEEEE. The CDR3 loop spans 16 amino acids. CDR3 DNA sequence: TGTGCCAGCAGCTCCAGGAGACTAGCGGCTTACAATGAGCAGTTCTTC. Amino acids: CASSSRRLAAYNEQFF.

This chain joins TRBV27 and TRBJ2-3, with 9 positions matching TRBD1. V gave up 6 bases and J gave up 3 bases; unmatched junction bases: 10. The CDR3 consists of 16 residues. Per germline, CDR1 MNHEY and CDR2 SMNVEV (reference sequence). CDR3: CASSPSGTGQTDTQYF. The CDR3 coding sequence is TGTGCCAGCAGCCCGAGCGGGACAGGGCAGACAGATACGCAGTATTTT.